One and the same sample provided the 27 T cell receptor beta chains below, sequenced in a study of identical twins. TCRdb re-called the 5' RACE reads through MiXCR, storing one row per CDR3 protein. Found here are roughly 1.6 million distinct CDR3 sequences, about 31% of them singletons; the top ten hold 0.25% to 0.3%. Material for sequencing was cord blood. The source is a newborn girl in good health.

The chain combines TRBV20-1 with TRBJ1-6, with 8 bases matching TRBD1. The CDR3 extends over 15 amino acids. V shed 6 bases and J 0 bases; nucleotides not matched to a gene: 4. Germline values: CDR1 DFQATT, CDR2 SNEGSKA (reference sequence). CDR3 coding DNA: TGCAGTGCCCCGACAGGGGCCTCCTATAATTCACCCCTCCACTTT. Translated, it gives CSAPTGASYNSPLHF.

This chain connects TRBV13 to TRBJ2-1; 7 bases match TRBD2. V shed 2 bases and J 10 bases; nucleotides not matched to a gene: 11. The CDR3 is 15 amino acids. Germline V lookup: CDR1 PRHDT, CDR2 FYEKMQ (reference sequence). The CDR3 loop is CASSLLASGYYEQFF. Here the CDR3 DNA reads TGTGCCAGCAGCTTATTGGCTAGCGGATACTACGAGCAGTTCTTC.

The V call is TRBV5-6, the J call TRBJ1-2; no clear D. Between the trimmed V and J ends, which lost 0 bases and 8 bases, there was a span of 11 bases. Germline CDR1 reads SGHDT; CDR2 reads YYEEEE. The CDR3 has 13 amino acids. The CDR3 sequence: CASSLVQEGGYTF. In nucleotides, the CDR3 is TGTGCCAGCAGCTTGGTTCAGGAGGGAGGCTACACCTTC.

The chain carries TRBV20-1 and TRBJ2-1; tentatively, D is TRBD2 (6 bases). V was cut by 1 base and J by 4 bases, with 20 bases left in between. CDR3 length: 17 residues. CDR1 and CDR2 (germline): DFQATT, SNEGSKA (reference sequence). CDR3 in DNA: TGCAGTGCTAGAGCGAATACCAGGAGGGAGAAGTACAATGAGCAGTTCTTC. Translated, it gives CSARANTRREKYNEQFF.

This clonotype was detected ten times or more. V and J are TRBV28 and TRBJ2-3, with 9 bases lining up with TRBD2. V shed 5 bases and J 6 bases; nucleotides not matched to a gene: 15. The CDR3 covers 17 residues. CDR1 is MDHEN and CDR2 is SYDVKM in the germline V gene. The CDR3 loop is CASSRPSGRTFGDTQYF. The CDR3 DNA reads as TGTGCCAGCAGTCGTCCAAGCGGGAGGACCTTTGGGGATACGCAGTATTTT.

The rearrangement uses TRBV7-2 and TRBJ2-5; unclear D gene. There are 13 residues in the CDR3. Germline CDR1 and CDR2: SGHTA and FQGNSA. With 3 bases removed from V and 5 bases from J, the gap between germline ends came to 10 bases. The CDR3 nucleotides are TGTGCCAGCAGCTTTCCGGTGTTGGAGACCCAGTACTTC. This translates into CASSFPVLETQYF.

This clonotype was counted between two and nine times. The rearrangement uses TRBV7-8 and TRBJ2-7; 11 nucleotides align to TRBD2. Germline assignment: CDR1 SGHVS and CDR2 FQNEAQ. The trim removed 2 bases at V and 1 base at J, leaving 7 bases unmatched. The CDR3 is 17 residues long. The CDR3 nucleotides are TGTGCCAGCAGCTTAAAACGACTAGCGGGGTATTCCTACGAGCAGTACTTC. This codes for CASSLKRLAGYSYEQYF.

This clonotype was seen only a few times. The chain couples TRBV14 to TRBJ2-7; tentative D call: TRBD2 (6 bases). V was cut by 6 bases and J by 4 bases, with 16 bases left in between. Germline assignment: CDR1 SGHDN and CDR2 FVKESK. CDR3 size: 14 residues. The CDR3 DNA sequence: TGTGCCAGCAGGAAATCGGGACTGCCTTACGAGCAGTACTTC. It encodes CASRKSGLPYEQYF.

The V and J genes are TRBV3-1 and TRBJ2-5; D not resolved. CDR3 length equals 15 residues. From germline, CDR1 is LGHDT and CDR2 YNNKEL (reference sequence). Trimming removed 0 bases at V and 1 base at J, with 9 bases between. CDR3 coding DNA: TGTGCCAGCAGCCAAGACAAGGGTTCCCAAGAGACCCAGTACTTC. Its protein is CASSQDKGSQETQYF.

A few counts support this clonotype. The CDR3 reads CASSLKPGRTVTQYF. The CDR3 DNA sequence: TGTGCCAGCAGCTTAAAACCCGGTCGAACAGTGACGCAGTATTTT. The chain combines TRBV7-2 with TRBJ2-3, with no clear D. The V and J ends lost 2 bases and 9 bases respectively, with 18 bases between them. The CDR3 is made up of 15 amino acids. Per the germline V gene, CDR1 is SGHTA and CDR2 is FQGNSA. The full variable domain, its missing parts supplied by reference TRBV7-2 and TRBJ2-3, is GAGVSQSPSNKVTEKGKDVELRCDPISGHTALYWYRQSLGQGLEFLIYFQGNSAPDKSGLPSDRFSAERTGGSVSTLTIQRTQQEDSAVYLCASSLKPGRTVTQYFGPGTRLTVL.

As to this clonotype: This clone may be a read error of a much larger clone one base away. The gene calls are TRBV6-6 and TRBJ2-5, with D tentatively TRBD1 (6 bases). The J call may be faulty, since TRBJ2-1 better matches the DNA end. CDR3 size: 15 residues. Germline assignment: CDR1 MNHNY and CDR2 SVGAGI (reference sequence). The CDR3 loop is CASSYGASGQETQFF. The CDR3 DNA sequence: TGTGCCAGCAGTTACGGGGCCTCGGGACAAGAGACCCAGTTCTTC.

V is TRBV24-1 and J is TRBJ2-3; possibly TRBD1 for D (6 bases). There are 14 residues in the CDR3. Germline V gene sequence: CDR1 KGHDR, CDR2 SFDVKD. V was trimmed by 4 bases and J by 3 bases, leaving 10 bases between them. CDR3 loop: CATSDAQGTDTQYF. The CDR3 DNA reads as TGTGCCACCAGTGACGCGCAGGGGACAGATACGCAGTATTTT.

V usage is TRBV27 and J usage is TRBJ2-5; D is uncertain. Germline lookup yields CDR1 MNHEY and CDR2 SMNVEV (reference sequence). The CDR3 loop spans 15 amino acids. V lost 5 bases and J 0 bases, leaving 13 bases between the germline ends. Here the CDR3 DNA reads TGTGCCAGCAGTCTAACCATTTCGTACCAAGAGACCCAGTACTTC. Protein sequence: CASSLTISYQETQYF.

This chain uses TRBV11-2 with TRBJ1-1; D might be TRBD1 (6 bases). This CDR3 comprises 14 residues. V was cut by 5 bases and J by 6 bases, with 16 bases left in between. The germline CDR1 and CDR2 sequences are SGHAT and FQNNGV. This chain's CDR3 is CASSHQTGWAEAFF. Written as DNA, the CDR3 is TGTGCCAGCAGCCATCAAACAGGGTGGGCTGAAGCTTTCTTT.

This clonotype was observed a few times. The V gene is TRBV20-1, the J gene TRBJ1-6; 7 bases fit TRBD1. Unmatched junction bases numbered 0, after V lost 1 base and J lost 0 bases. This CDR3 region has 15 residues. CDR1 is DFQATT, CDR2 SNEGSKA, per germline (reference sequence). The CDR3 bases are TGCAGTGCTAGAGGGGACAGCTCCTATAATTCACCCCTCCACTTT. Translated: CSARGDSSYNSPLHF.

There are a few counts of this clonotype. This rearrangement joins TRBV11-3 to TRBJ2-3; D is ambiguous. Germline CDR1 and CDR2: SGHNT and YENEEA. The CDR3 length is 16 residues. Trimming cost V 1 base and J 4 bases, with 15 bases left between them. The CDR3 sequence: CASSLGRSRLPDTQYF. Here the CDR3 DNA reads TGTGCCAGCAGCTTAGGAAGGAGCAGATTGCCAGATACGCAGTATTTT.

The V and J genes are TRBV5-1 and TRBJ1-2, with D maybe TRBD1 (5 bases). This CDR3 is 20 amino acids long. V shed 0 bases and J shed 3 bases, with 27 bases lying between them. Germline CDR1 SGHRS, CDR2 YFSETQ. CDR3 residues: CASSLVAFPKKRDSHYGYTF. The CDR3 DNA follows: TGCGCCAGCAGCTTGGTAGCTTTCCCAAAAAAACGCGACAGCCACTATGGCTACACCTTC.

For this clonotype: One end of the junction is discordant with germline, which a read error may explain. The V and J genes are TRBV5-1 and TRBJ2-1; tentative D call: TRBD1 (6 bases). This CDR3 comprises 14 residues. Looked up from germline, CDR1 is SGHRS and CDR2 is YFSETQ. In DNA form, the CDR3 reads TGCGCCAGCAGTTCGGAACAGGGCTACAATGGGCAGTTCTTC. This encodes CASSSEQGYNGQFF.

The chain is built from TRBV28 and TRBJ1-6; D gene unclear. This CDR3 has 17 amino acids. The V end was cut by 5 bases, the J end by 3 bases, with 17 bases between. Per germline, CDR1 MDHEN and CDR2 SYDVKM. The CDR3 bases are TGTGCCAGCAGTACCCACTTTGGGAGGGTCTATAATTCACCCCTCCACTTT. Amino acids: CASSTHFGRVYNSPLHF.

This clonotype has just a few counts. This chain joins TRBV21-1 and TRBJ2-1. TRBV21-1 is classified as a pseudogene. The CDR3 spans 15 residues. The CDR3 protein is CASSKALSSYNEQFF. In nucleotides, the CDR3 is TGTGCCAGCAGCAAAGCGCTAAGCTCCTACAATGAGCAGTTCTTC.

This clonotype came up a few times. This rearrangement joins TRBV7-2 to TRBJ2-7; TRBD1 is a possible D gene (6 bases). The CDR3 extends over 14 amino acids. With 3 bases removed from V and 7 bases from J, the gap between germline ends came to 16 bases. CDR1 SGHTA and CDR2 FQGNSA come from the germline V gene. CDR3 nucleotides: TGTGCCAGCAGCTTTGCACAGGGATACAATGAGCAGTACTTC. It specifies CASSFAQGYNEQYF.

This clonotype was recorded a few times. This chain connects TRBV2 to TRBJ2-5, with 7 bases fitting TRBD2. There are 14 residues in the CDR3. Germline CDR1 SNHLY, CDR2 FYNNEI. Losses at the gene ends were 3 bases for V and 8 bases for J; bases not matched to a gene: 9. The CDR3 bases are TGTGCCAGCAGTGATACACCGGGACTATCCACCCAGTACTTC. Its protein product is CASSDTPGLSTQYF.

This clonotype was counted ten times or more. The chain links TRBV4-2 to TRBJ2-7; 10 bases agree with TRBD2. With V trimmed by 3 bases and J by 1 base, 3 bases remained unmatched. The CDR3 runs 15 residues. Germline V gene data show CDR1 as LGHNA and CDR2 as YNFKEQ. CDR3: CASSHSGLASYEQYF. DNA of the CDR3: TGTGCCAGCAGCCATTCGGGACTAGCGTCCTACGAGCAGTACTTC.

This rearrangement joins TRBV28 to TRBJ1-2; D possibly corresponds to TRBD1 (5 bases). V lost 8 bases and J 5 bases, leaving 15 bases between the germline ends. Germline V lookup: CDR1 MDHEN, CDR2 SYDVKM. The CDR3 is 13 residues long. CDR3 bases: TGTGCCAGCTTGTCAGGGAGGGGTTATGGCTACACCTTC. Its translation is CASLSGRGYGYTF.

The genes are TRBV20-1 and TRBJ2-7; 7 nucleotides agree with TRBD2. The CDR3 is 14 residues long. Germline assignment: CDR1 DFQATT and CDR2 SNEGSKA (reference sequence). V shed 6 bases and J 3 bases; nucleotides not matched to a gene: 11. CDR3 in DNA: TGCAGTGCCCAACCGGGGACTATCGACTACGAGCAGTACTTC. As protein: CSAQPGTIDYEQYF.

The V and J genes are TRBV20-1 and TRBJ1-1; D is unclear. The CDR3 is 13 amino acids. Germline V lookup: CDR1 DFQATT, CDR2 SNEGSKA (reference sequence). V was trimmed by 5 bases and J by 1 base, leaving 11 bases between them. CDR3 nucleotide sequence: TGCAGTGCTTCCTGGACGCCGAACACTGAAGCTTTCTTT. As protein: CSASWTPNTEAFF.

This clonotype was seen only a few times. The V gene is TRBV29-1, the J gene TRBJ1-4; TRBD1 is a possible D gene (5 bases). V lost 5 bases and J 3 bases, leaving 13 bases between the germline ends. The CDR3 is 14 amino acids. Germline V gives CDR1 SQVTM, CDR2 ANQGSEA. The CDR3 loop reads CSVLTGRANEKLFF. Here the CDR3 DNA reads TGCAGCGTTCTTACTGGCAGGGCTAATGAAAAACTGTTTTTT. Full variable domain (outside the CDR3, taken from reference TRBV29-1 and TRBJ1-4): SAVISQKPSRDICQRGTSLTIQCQVDSQVTMMFWYRQQPGQSLTLIATANQGSEATYESGFVIDKFPISRPNLTFSTLTVSNMSPEDSSIYLCSVLTGRANEKLFFGSGTQLSVL.